The clone carrying this T cell receptor (beta chain) was counted at least ten times. These data come from a study of Graves' ophthalmopathy and Graves' hyperthyroidism. Moderate-to-severe activity, with CAS ≥3, NOSPECS ≥4 and duration under 3 months, characterized the donors with ophthalmopathy. Other autoimmune disease, uncontrolled infection, pregnancy and lactation led to exclusion. For repertoire sequencing, the TCR beta CDR3 regions were amplified from RNA transcripts. In the first round, RT-PCR was carried out with HTBI primers, and a multiplex PCR formed the second round. MiXCR was run by TCRdb on the multiplex PCR reads, yielding one entry per CDR3 protein. This table has a few hundred thousand distinct CDR3 sequences, approximately 16% appearing once. This sequence was found in a woman aged 18-29 years with Graves' ophthalmopathy. The source material was peripheral blood.

In DNA form, the CDR3 reads TGCAGTGCTAGAGCCCCGGGCAAAGGACCCCTCGACGAGCAGTACTTC. Translation gives CSARAPGKGPLDEQYF. The rearrangement links TRBV20-1 to TRBJ2-7; D gene unclear. This CDR3 is 16 amino acids long. Germline V lookup: CDR1 DFQATT, CDR2 SNEGSKA (reference sequence). V was pared by 1 base and J by 5 bases, with 21 bases between.